The T cell receptor beta chain under discussion was sequenced for a study of tissue T cells after allogeneic stem cell transplantation. The CDR3 extends over 16 amino acids. Germline V lookup: CDR1 NNHDY, CDR2 SYVADS. With 4 bases clipped from V and 6 bases from J, the junction kept 7 bases outside the gene matches. Specified time point: mouse harvest day 14 after allogeneic transplant. Each mouse received 10^7 T-cell-depleted marrow cells plus 10^6 splenic CD5+ T cells by tail vein. In the case of this clone: The listed genes are named as in mouse. The missing CDR3 end, 1 residue past where the read stops, is filled in from the germline J gene.

TCRbeta CDR3 was sequenced at survey depth with template counts. The protocol was immunoSEQ multiplex PCR, while the TCRdb copy is restricted to in-frame clones and leaves out a portion. The data show around 5,000 clones, with 45% to 55% seen just once and 16% held by the top ten. The source of this sequence is a female BALB/c mouse given C57BL/6 T cells with graft-versus-host disease after an allogeneic hematopoietic cell transplant. The sample was gut tissue. The rearrangement joins TRBV13-3 to TRBJ2-4; 14 positions agree with TRBD2. The sequenced part of the CDR3 DNA is TGTGCCAGCAGTCCCGGGACTGGGGGGGCGCGGAACACCTTGTAC. It yields the protein CASSPGTGGARNTLY. The full CDR3 protein is CASSPGTGGARNTLYF.